This TCR beta chain emerged from a study of a mutant IDH1 vaccine in newly diagnosed glioma. Study details: Treated patients had a mean age of 40.4 years and a roughly 60% male, 37.5% female split. Beforehand, treatment had been radiotherapy, temozolomide, or both; the majority received both.

Time point in this sample: week 23, last vaccination. Every vaccination contained 300 ug of the mutant IDH1 20-mer peptide and was paired with topical imiquimod. Donors' newly diagnosed IDH1-mutant WHO grade 3 or 4 astrocytomas lacked nuclear ATRX. Sequencing was performed with immunoSEQ multiplex PCR; in TCRdb, only in-frame clones are kept and a portion is missing. This sample yields about 33,000 clones, of which approximately 87% are seen a single time; over 2.5% belongs to the top ten. Study-level results: Seemingly, top peripheral T cell clonotype changes bore no relation to pseudoprogression.

Regarding this clone: As yet, its antigen is unknown.

This CDR3 spans 17 amino acids. The germline V and J ends were trimmed by 0 bases and 7 bases, with 18 bases remaining between them. Looked up from germline, CDR1 is SGHNT and CDR2 is YENEEA. This TCR came from a man aged 40-55 years with glioma. The sample was PBMCs, taken from a glioma patient whose treatment included an IDH1 peptide vaccine. The rearrangement uses TRBV11-3 and TRBJ2-2; the D gene is possibly TRBD1 (5 bases). CDR3 nucleotides: TGTGCCAGCAGCTTAGAACTCTGGGGCCTAGGAAGCGGGGAGCTGTTTTTT. The encoded protein is CASSLELWGLGSGELFF.